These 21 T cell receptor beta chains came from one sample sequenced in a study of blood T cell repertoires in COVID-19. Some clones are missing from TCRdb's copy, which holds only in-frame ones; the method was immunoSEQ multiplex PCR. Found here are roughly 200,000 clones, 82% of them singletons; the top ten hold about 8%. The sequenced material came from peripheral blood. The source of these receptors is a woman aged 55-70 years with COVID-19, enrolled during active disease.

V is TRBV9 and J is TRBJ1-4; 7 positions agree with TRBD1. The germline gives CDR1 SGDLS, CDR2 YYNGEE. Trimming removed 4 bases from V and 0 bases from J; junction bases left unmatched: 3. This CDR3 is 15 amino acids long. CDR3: CASSPGTATNEKLFF. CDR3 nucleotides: TGTGCCAGCAGCCCGGGGACAGCAACTAATGAAAAACTGTTTTTT.

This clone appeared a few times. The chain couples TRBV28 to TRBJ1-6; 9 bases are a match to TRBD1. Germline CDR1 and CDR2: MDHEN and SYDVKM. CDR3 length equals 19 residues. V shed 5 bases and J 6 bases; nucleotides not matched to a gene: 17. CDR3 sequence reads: CASSRASVGTGTFNSPLHF. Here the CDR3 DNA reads TGTGCCAGCAGTCGCGCGTCAGTGGGGACAGGGACGTTTAATTCACCCCTCCACTTT.

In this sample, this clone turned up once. In nucleotides, the CDR3 is TGTGCCAGCTCACCACAGCCGGACGGGGATCAGCCCCAGCATTTT. It translates to CASSPQPDGDQPQHF. This chain uses TRBV18 with TRBJ1-5, with D unresolved. Per the germline V gene, CDR1 is KGHSH and CDR2 is LQKENI. This CDR3 comprises 15 residues. V lost 1 base and J lost 5, with 12 bases in between.

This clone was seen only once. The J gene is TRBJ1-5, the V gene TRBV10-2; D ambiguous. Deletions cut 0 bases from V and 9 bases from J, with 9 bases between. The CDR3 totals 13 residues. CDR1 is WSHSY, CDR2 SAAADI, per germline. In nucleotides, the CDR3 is TGCGCCAGCAGTGAGTCGAGGCTGGCGCCCCAGCATTTT. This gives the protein CASSESRLAPQHF.

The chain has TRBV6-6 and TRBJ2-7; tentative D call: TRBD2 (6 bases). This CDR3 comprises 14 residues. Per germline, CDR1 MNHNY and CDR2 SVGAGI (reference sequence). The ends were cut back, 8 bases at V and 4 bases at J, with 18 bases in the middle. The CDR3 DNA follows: TGTGCCAGCCGGAGGGGCCCTCGGGGGTACGAGCAGTACGTC. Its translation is CASRRGPRGYEQYV.

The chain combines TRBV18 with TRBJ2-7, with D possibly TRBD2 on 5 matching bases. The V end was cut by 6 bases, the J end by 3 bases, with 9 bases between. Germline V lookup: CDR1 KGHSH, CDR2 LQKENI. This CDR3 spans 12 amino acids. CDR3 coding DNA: TGTGCCAGCTCCGCTCGGGACTACGAGCAGTACTTC. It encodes CASSARDYEQYF.

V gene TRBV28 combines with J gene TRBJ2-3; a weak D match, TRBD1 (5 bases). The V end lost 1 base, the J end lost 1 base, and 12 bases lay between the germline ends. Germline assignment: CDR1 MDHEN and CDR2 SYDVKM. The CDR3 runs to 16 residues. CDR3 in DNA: TGTGCCAGCAGTTTATTTAGACAGCCAGGCACAGATACGCAGTATTTT. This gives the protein CASSLFRQPGTDTQYF.

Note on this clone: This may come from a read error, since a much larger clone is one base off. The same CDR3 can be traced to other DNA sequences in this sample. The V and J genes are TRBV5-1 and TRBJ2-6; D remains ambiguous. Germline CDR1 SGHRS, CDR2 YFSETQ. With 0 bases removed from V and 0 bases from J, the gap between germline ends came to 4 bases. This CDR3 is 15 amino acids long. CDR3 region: CASSLGSSGANVLTF. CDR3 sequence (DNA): TGCGCCAGCAGCTTGGGGAGCTCTGGGGCCAACGTCCTGACTTTC.

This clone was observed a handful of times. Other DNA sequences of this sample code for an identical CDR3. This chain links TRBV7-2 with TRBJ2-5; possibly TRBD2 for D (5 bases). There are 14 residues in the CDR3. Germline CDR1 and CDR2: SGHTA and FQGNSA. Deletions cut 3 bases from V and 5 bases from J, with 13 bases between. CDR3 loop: CASSLAGTGETQYF. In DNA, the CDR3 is TGTGCCAGCAGCTTGGCAGGAACGGGGGAGACCCAGTACTTC.

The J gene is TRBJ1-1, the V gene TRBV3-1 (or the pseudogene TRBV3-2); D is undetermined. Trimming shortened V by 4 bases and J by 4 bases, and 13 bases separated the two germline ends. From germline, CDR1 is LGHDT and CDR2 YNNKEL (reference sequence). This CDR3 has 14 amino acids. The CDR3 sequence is CASSPSEVPTEAFF. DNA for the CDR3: TGTGCCAGCAGCCCTTCAGAGGTCCCCACTGAAGCTTTCTTT.

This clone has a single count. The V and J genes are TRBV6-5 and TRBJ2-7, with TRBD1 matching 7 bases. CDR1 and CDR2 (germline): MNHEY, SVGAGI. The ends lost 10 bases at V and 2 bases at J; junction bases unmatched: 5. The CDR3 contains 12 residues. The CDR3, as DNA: TGTGCCACCGAGGGGGCCGCCTACGAGCAGTACGTC. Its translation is CATEGAAYEQYV.

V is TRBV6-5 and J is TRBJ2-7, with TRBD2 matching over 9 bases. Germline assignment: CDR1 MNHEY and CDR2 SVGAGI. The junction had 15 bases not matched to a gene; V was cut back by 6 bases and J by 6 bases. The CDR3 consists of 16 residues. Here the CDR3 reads CASRYEGGRASGEQYF. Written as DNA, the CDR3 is TGTGCCAGCAGGTACGAAGGCGGGAGGGCCTCTGGCGAGCAGTACTTC.

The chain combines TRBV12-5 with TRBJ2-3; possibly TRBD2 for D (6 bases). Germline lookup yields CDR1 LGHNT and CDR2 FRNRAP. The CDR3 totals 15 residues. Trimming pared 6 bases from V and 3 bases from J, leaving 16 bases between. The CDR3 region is CASGYLAGGTDTQYF. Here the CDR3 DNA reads TGTGCTAGTGGCTATCTAGCTGGGGGGACAGATACGCAGTATTTT.

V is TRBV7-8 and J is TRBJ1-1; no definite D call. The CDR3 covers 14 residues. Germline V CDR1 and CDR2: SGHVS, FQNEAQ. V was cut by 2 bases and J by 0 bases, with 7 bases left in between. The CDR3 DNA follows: TGTGCCAGCAGCTTAACCGGGATGAACACTGAAGCTTTCTTT. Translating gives CASSLTGMNTEAFF.

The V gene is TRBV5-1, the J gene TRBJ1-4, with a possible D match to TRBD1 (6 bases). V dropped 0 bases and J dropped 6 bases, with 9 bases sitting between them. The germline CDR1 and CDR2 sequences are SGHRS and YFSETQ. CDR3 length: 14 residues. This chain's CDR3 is CASSLDRVDEKLFF. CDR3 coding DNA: TGCGCCAGCAGCTTGGACAGGGTTGATGAAAAACTGTTTTTT.

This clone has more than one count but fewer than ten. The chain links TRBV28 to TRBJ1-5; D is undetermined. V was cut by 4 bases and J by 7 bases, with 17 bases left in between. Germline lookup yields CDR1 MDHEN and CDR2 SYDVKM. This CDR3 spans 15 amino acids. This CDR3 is CASSSQTSGVQPQHF. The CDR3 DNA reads TGTGCCAGCAGTTCCCAGACAAGCGGGGTACAGCCCCAGCATTTT.

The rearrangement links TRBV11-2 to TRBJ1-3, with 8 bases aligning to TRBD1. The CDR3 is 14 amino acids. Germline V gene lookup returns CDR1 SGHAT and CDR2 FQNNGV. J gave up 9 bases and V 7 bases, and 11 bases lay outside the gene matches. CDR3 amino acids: CASTKDRVWGTIYF. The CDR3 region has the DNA TGTGCCAGCACAAAGGACAGGGTGTGGGGCACCATATATTTT.

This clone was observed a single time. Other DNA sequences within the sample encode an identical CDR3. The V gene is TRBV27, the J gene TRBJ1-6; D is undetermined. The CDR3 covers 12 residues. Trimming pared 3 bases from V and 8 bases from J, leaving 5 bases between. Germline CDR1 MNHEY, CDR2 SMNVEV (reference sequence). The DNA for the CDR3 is TGTGCCAGCAGTTTTTTCGATTCACCCCTCCACTTT. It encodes CASSFFDSPLHF.

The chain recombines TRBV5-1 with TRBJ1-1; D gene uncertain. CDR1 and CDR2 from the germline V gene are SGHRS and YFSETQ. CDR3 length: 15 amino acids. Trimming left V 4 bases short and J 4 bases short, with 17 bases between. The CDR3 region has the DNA TGCGCCAGCAGCCCCGGTGAGGGTGGGCTCACTGAAGCTTTCTTT. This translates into CASSPGEGGLTEAFF.

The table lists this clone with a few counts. Here the CDR3 reads CASKQVGAGGYEQYF. The CDR3 bases are TGTGCCAGTAAACAAGTTGGGGCAGGGGGCTACGAGCAGTACTTC. The V and J genes are TRBV19 and TRBJ2-7; 7 bases are shared with TRBD1. The length of the CDR3 is 15 residues. The ends lost 7 bases at V and 3 bases at J; junction bases unmatched: 12. Germline V gene data show CDR1 as LNHDA and CDR2 as SQIVND (reference sequence).

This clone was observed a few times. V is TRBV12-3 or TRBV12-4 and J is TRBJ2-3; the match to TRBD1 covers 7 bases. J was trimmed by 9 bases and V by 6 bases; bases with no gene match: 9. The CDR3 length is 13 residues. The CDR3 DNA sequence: TGTGCCAGCAGCCTACAGGGGCCTCAAACGCAGTATTTT. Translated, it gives CASSLQGPQTQYF.